Listed here is a single T cell receptor beta chain. There are a few counts of this clonotype. Its antigen remains unidentified. No qualities accompany the bases; no much larger clone lies one base away. Receptor libraries were prepared by RT-PCR. Sequencing took place on an Illumina HiSeq 2500. The public reads were reprocessed in TCRdb via fastp at Q25 and MiXCR, keeping in-frame beta chains. CDR3 protein duplicates are merged, each entry listing the most common genes and DNA. The table for this sample lists 610,000 or so distinct CDR3 sequences; roughly 15% of them were counted only once. The ten largest clones represent around 10% of the sample. Spanning cysteine to phenylalanine, the CDR3 consists of 14 amino acids. Only the CDR3 part of the read is kept: 42 bases, read in frame from the first base. The germline V gene gives CDR1 as SGHRS and CDR2 as YFSETQ. V was cut back by 0 bases and J by 9 bases, leaving a gap of 13 bases between them.

The data derive from a study of response to subunit inactivated influenza vaccine listed by TCRdb under 2018. Describing the broader study: Deep quantitative profiling of the T cell receptor repertoire was used in the study to follow responses to a trivalent subunit inactivated influenza vaccine.

What the work shows at the level of the full study, not this receptor alone: The authors proposed that each seasonal influenza vaccination may bring in only a limited number of new T cells.

The clonotype originates from a man in his fifties who received an inactivated influenza vaccine. Donor details come from another sample of the same person, matched by shared clones. Source: PBMCs from blood, taken 11 to 12 days after vaccination. The rearranged segments are TRBV5-1 and TRBJ2-1, and perhaps TRBD1 as D gene, on 6 matching bases. DNA sequence: TGCGCCAGCAGCTTGGACAGGGATCGTGGTGAGCAGTTCTTC. Its translation is CASSLDRDRGEQFF.